The source of this T cell receptor beta chain is a study of blood T cell repertoires in COVID-19. Study as a whole: Italy, Spain and the United States were the sources of the convalescent and acute COVID-19 samples. Nucleic acid was either cDNA or gDNA, and it came from T cells, B-cell-depleted T cells, or PBMCs.

Data came from immunoSEQ multiplex PCR; TCRdb stores just in-frame clones and leaves some out. The repertoire includes 250,000 to 300,000 clones, about 82% of them detected once, and 4% to 6% sits in the top ten. From germline, CDR1 is LNHNV and CDR2 YYDKDF (reference sequence). V dropped 8 bases and J dropped 5 bases, with 16 bases sitting between them. The CDR3 covers 13 residues. This sequence was found in a man aged 50 to 59 with active or convalescent COVID-19. The genes are TRBV15 and TRBJ2-7; a weak D match, TRBD1 (5 bases). The specimen sequenced was peripheral blood. Here the CDR3 DNA reads TGTGCCACCGCGGTCAGGGAAAAAGACGAGCAGTACTTC. This translates into CATAVREKDEQYF.